The sequence of this TCR beta chain was determined in a study of blood T cell repertoires in COVID-19 (dated by TCRdb to the early 2020s). Regarding the complete study: Samples from collaborators originated in the United States, Italy and Spain and spanned both the acute and convalescent phases of COVID-19. The material from the prospective study consisted of cDNA or gDNA derived from T cells, B-cell-depleted T cells, or PBMCs. Deeply sampled blood TCRbeta repertoires from subjects exposed to, actively infected with, or recovered from COVID-19 were included in the dataset. The repertoires were released in a freely available public database meant as a resource for research on the immune response to SARS-CoV-2. Samples came from the ongoing ImmuneRACE study (first 160 participants) plus 1,254 subjects from 6 global collaborators. The sample metadata nearly always contained a de-identified subject ID, COVID-19 status, age in years and sex. Where available, HLA class I and class II types were obtained from metadata supplied by the sample provider rather than from assay-based typing. What the study reported, not specific to this receptor: How much clinical and demographic metadata was included differed by source and by participant, and the metadata was provided uncurated.

TCRbeta CDR3 regions were amplified from genomic DNA by means of the immunoSEQ Assay, a bias-controlled multiplex PCR. As for the original processing: The number of nucleated cells in each sample was estimated from the amplification of reference gene primers within the assay. To quantify the absolute abundance of each unique TCRbeta CDR3 rearrangement, sequence reads were collapsed and filtered. For each sample, productive Simpson clonality was calculated by taking the square root of Simpson's diversity index across productive rearrangements. TCRdb retrieved this table from immuneACCESS and kept in-frame rearrangements only. Not all clones are present; in checked studies, unresolved V genes account for under half, and no reason is known for the remainder. V and J calls and clone size are given by that table; D and trimming were obtained from the DNA. Recorded for this sample are approximately 210,000 clones; about 90% of them occurred a single time. Of the sample, 1.5% to 2% falls within the top ten clones.

As concerns this clone: Its antigen specificity is not known. Base qualities are not at hand, and no much larger clone is one base apart.

Collaborating institutions collected whole blood in K2EDTA tubes following their own protocols. For TCRbeta analysis, collaborators shipped samples in one of three forms: frozen whole blood, isolated PBMCs, or DNA extracted from either of those sample types. The source is a man in his forties with active or convalescent COVID-19. Sequenced input: peripheral blood.

The CDR3 here reads CASSVGTGVTEAFF. The base sequence is TGTGCCAGCAGCGTCGGGACAGGGGTCACTGAAGCTTTCTTT. The sequence links TRBV7-8 to TRBJ1-1, with TRBD1 identical over 10 junction bases. Inclusive of the bounding cysteine and phenylalanine, the CDR3 is 14 residues long. Here the CDR3 DNA is all that survives: 42 bases in frame from base 1. CDR1 is given as SGHVS and CDR2 as FQNEAQ, both from the germline V gene. After removal of 5 bases from V and 4 bases from J, the junction retains 4 bases not matched to a gene. The reference TRBV7-8 and TRBJ1-1 proteins fill in what lies around the CDR3, so the full variable domain reads GAGVSQSPRYKVAKRGQDVALRCDPISGHVSLFWYQQALGQGPEFLTYFQNEAQLDKSGLPSDRFFAERPEGSVSTLKIQRTQQEDSAVYLCASSVGTGVTEAFFGQGTRLTVV.